The rows below give T cell receptor beta chains drawn from one sample of a study of blood T cells in healthy people across ages. Each CDR3 protein is one row after TCRdb ran MiXCR on the 5' RACE reads. The data contain over 450,000 distinct CDR3 sequences, 24% of them seen just once; the ten biggest clones take up roughly 10%. This sample was shared with a second study, whose subject was T cells of mothers and their children.

The material sequenced was blood. The receptor set was obtained from a boy aged 5-17 years in good health. The CDR3 runs from the conserved cysteine through the conserved F or W. Each record gives: CDR3 DNA, CDR3 protein, J gene, V gene, D gene, clone size. A D gene is named only where the DNA matches it firmly. Some rows have no size entry. The others give once, few or many, or a class for an expanded clone.

CDR3nt: TGTGCCAGCAGCGCGGGCCCTGGGGATCAGCCCCAGCATTTT
CDR3aa: CASSAGPGDQPQHF
j_gene: TRBJ1-5
v_gene: TRBV11-1
d_gene: .
abundance: .

CDR3nt: TGTGCCAGCAGCTTAGGCGACAGGGATAATGAAAAACTGTTTTTT
CDR3aa: CASSLGDRDNEKLFF
j_gene: TRBJ1-4
v_gene: TRBV7-9
d_gene: TRBD1
abundance: few

CDR3nt: TGTGCCAGCAGCCCCCCATCGCGACAGTTCCAGTACTTC
CDR3aa: CASSPPSRQFQYF
j_gene: TRBJ2-7
v_gene: TRBV7-2
d_gene: .
abundance: few

CDR3nt: TGTGCCAGCAGCCCGCCCGGGATAGGTTTGAACACTGAAGCTTTCTTT
CDR3aa: CASSPPGIGLNTEAFF
j_gene: TRBJ1-1
v_gene: TRBV28
d_gene: .
abundance: few

CDR3nt: TGTGCCAGCAGTGAATCTATGGGGGTAATGGAGTATGGCTACACCTTC
CDR3aa: CASSESMGVMEYGYTF
j_gene: TRBJ1-2
v_gene: TRBV25-1
d_gene: .
abundance: few

CDR3nt: TGTGCCAGCAGCCTAGGGGACACCGATAATTCACCCCTCCACTTT
CDR3aa: CASSLGDTDNSPLHF
j_gene: TRBJ1-6
v_gene: TRBV7-2
d_gene: .
abundance: few

CDR3nt: TGCGCCAGCAGCCAAGATGGTTCGGGGAATAAAAACATTCAGTACTTC
CDR3aa: CASSQDGSGNKNIQYF
j_gene: TRBJ2-4
v_gene: TRBV4-3
d_gene: .
abundance: .

CDR3nt: TGCAGTGCTACTGATCGACTAGCGGGAGGTTTCGGGGAGCTGTTTTTT
CDR3aa: CSATDRLAGGFGELFF
j_gene: TRBJ2-2
v_gene: TRBV20-1
d_gene: TRBD2
abundance: few

CDR3nt: TGTGCCAGCAGCTCGGACACGAAGGGCGAGCAGTACTTC
CDR3aa: CASSSDTKGEQYF
j_gene: TRBJ2-7
v_gene: TRBV5-4
d_gene: .
abundance: .

CDR3nt: TGTGCCAGCAGCCCAGGGACAGAAACAAGCGAGCAGTACTTC
CDR3aa: CASSPGTETSEQYF
j_gene: TRBJ2-7
v_gene: TRBV12-3/TRBV12-4
d_gene: TRBD1
abundance: few